What follows are 8 T cell receptor beta chains derived from one specimen sequenced in a study of regulatory T cells in long-lasting Graves disease. Time point defined: newly diagnosed GD, antithyroid drugs for less than 3 months. PBMC-derived RNA was used for the TCR library. In building TCR beta libraries, iRepertoire HTBI primers were used together with Arm-PCR of CDR3 regions. One entry per CDR3 protein results from TCRdb running MiXCR on the multiplex PCR reads. The data hold a few hundred thousand distinct CDR3 sequences, with roughly 12% observed a single time. These data also featured in a second study, about T cells in Graves' hyperthyroidism and ophthalmopathy.

The material sequenced was peripheral blood mononuclear cells (PBMCs), taken at new diagnosis, from a patient treated with antithyroid drugs. These receptors were obtained from a man aged 30-40 years with Graves disease.

DNA of the CDR3: TGTGCCAGCAGCTTAAATGGGACGCCAAATTCACCCCTCCACTTT. Amino acid sequence: CASSLNGTPNSPLHF. J is TRBJ1-6 and V is TRBV11-3; D might be TRBD1 (5 bases). Trimming left V 2 bases short and J 7 bases short, with 12 bases between. The CDR3 contains 15 residues. Germline V gene lookup returns CDR1 SGHNT and CDR2 YENEEA. The full variable domain, in which reference TRBV11-3 and TRBJ1-6 provide the parts outside the CDR3, is EAGVVQSPRYKIIEKKQPVAFWCNPISGHNTLYWYLQNLGQGPELLIRYENEEAVDDSQLPKDRFSAERLKGVDSTLKIQPAELGDSAVYLCASSLNGTPNSPLHFGNGTRLTVT.

Many counts were recorded for this clonotype. This chain connects TRBV2 to TRBJ2-7, with 7 bases aligning to TRBD1. The CDR3 is made up of 11 amino acids. Germline V CDR1 and CDR2: SNHLY, FYNNEI. J gave up 7 bases and V 8 bases, and 5 bases lay outside the gene matches. This chain's CDR3 is CASATGQEQYF. CDR3 nucleotides: TGTGCCAGCGCGACAGGGCAAGAGCAGTACTTC.

At least ten counts were recorded for this clonotype. The gene calls are TRBV20-1 and TRBJ2-3; 13 bases are shared with TRBD2. The junction had 11 bases not matched to a gene; V was cut back by 1 base and J by 7 bases. The germline CDR1 and CDR2 sequences are DFQATT and SNEGSKA (reference sequence). The CDR3 is 17 amino acids. CDR3 protein: CSARVFRLAGGENTQYF. CDR3 nucleotides: TGCAGTGCTAGAGTTTTCAGACTAGCGGGAGGCGAAAATACGCAGTATTTT.

This clonotype occurred many times. The J gene is TRBJ2-4, the V gene TRBV6-5; D not resolved. Germline values: CDR1 MNHEY, CDR2 SVGAGI. This CDR3 region has 15 residues. The ends were cut back, 2 bases at V and 1 base at J, with 9 bases in the middle. The CDR3, as DNA: TGTGCCAGCAGTTACGTCCAGGCGGCCAAAAACATTCAGTACTTC. The encoded protein is CASSYVQAAKNIQYF.

This clonotype was picked up many times. J is TRBJ2-3 and V is TRBV29-1; a possible D gene is TRBD2 (6 bases). Looked up from germline, CDR1 is SQVTM and CDR2 is ANQGSEA. The CDR3 extends over 12 amino acids. V was trimmed by 4 bases and J by 4 bases, leaving 9 bases between them. Written as DNA, the CDR3 is TGCAGCGTTGCGGGGGTCCCAGATACGCAGTATTTT. Translating it yields CSVAGVPDTQYF.

This clonotype was counted at least ten times. The chain combines TRBV5-6 with TRBJ2-1, with D unclear. Germline CDR1 reads SGHDT; CDR2 reads YYEEEE. The CDR3 has 13 amino acids. Trimming removed 0 bases at V and 6 bases at J, with 7 bases between. The CDR3 protein is CASSLAAVNEQFF. CDR3 DNA sequence: TGTGCCAGCAGCTTGGCGGCTGTCAATGAGCAGTTCTTC.

This clonotype was recorded at least ten times. The rearrangement uses TRBV20-1 and TRBJ1-5; D perhaps matches TRBD1 (6 bases). V lost 6 bases and J lost 6, with 24 bases in between. Germline V gene lookup returns CDR1 DFQATT and CDR2 SNEGSKA (reference sequence). The CDR3 runs 16 residues. For the CDR3, the DNA is TGCAGTGCCCGGAAAGCGGGACAAGGGGGAAGTCAGCCCCAGCATTTT. Protein: CSARKAGQGGSQPQHF.

This clonotype has a count of ten or more. The V call is TRBV30, the J call TRBJ2-3; 10 nucleotides agree with TRBD2. CDR3 length: 15 residues. Germline-derived CDR1 and CDR2 are GTSNPN and SVGIG (reference sequence). V dropped 2 bases and J dropped 1; count of bases not matched to a gene: 3. The CDR3 DNA is TGTGCCTGGAGTCCAGGACTAGCGGGCACAGATACGCAGTATTTT. This encodes CAWSPGLAGTDTQYF. The full variable domain, rest sourced from reference TRBV30 and TRBJ2-3, is SQTIHQWPATLVQPVGSPLSLECTVEGTSNPNLYWYRQAAGRGLQLLFYSVGIGQISSEVPQNLSASRPQDRQFILSSKKLLLSDSGFYLCAWSPGLAGTDTQYFGPGTRLTVL.